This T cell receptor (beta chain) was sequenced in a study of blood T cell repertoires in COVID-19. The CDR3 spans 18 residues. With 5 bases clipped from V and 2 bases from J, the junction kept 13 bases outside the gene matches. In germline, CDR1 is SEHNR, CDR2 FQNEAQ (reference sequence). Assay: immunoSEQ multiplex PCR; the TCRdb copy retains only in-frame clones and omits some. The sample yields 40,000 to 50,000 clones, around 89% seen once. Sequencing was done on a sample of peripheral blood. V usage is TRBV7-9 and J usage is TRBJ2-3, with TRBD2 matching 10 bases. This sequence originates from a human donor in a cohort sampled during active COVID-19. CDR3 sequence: CASSPLLAGGSLTDTQYF. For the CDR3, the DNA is TGTGCCAGCAGCCCACTTTTAGCGGGGGGATCCCTCACAGATACGCAGTATTTT.